The sequence of this T cell receptor (beta chain) was determined in a study of Ad26.COV2.S vaccination and SARS-CoV-2 variants. Measured with immunoSEQ multiplex PCR; TCRdb has only the in-frame clones, and not every one. The sample contains a few hundred thousand clones, more than 75% of which appear only once. Treatment reported: approximately 18 received Ad26.COV2.S at low or high dose, single or two shots; several received placebo; per-sample allocation not given. Sampling was performed 63 days after the first vaccine or placebo injection. This CDR3 has 15 residues. Trimming stripped 2 bases from V and 3 bases from J, with 13 bases between. CDR1 is SNHLY, CDR2 FYNNEI, per germline.

The TCR was taken from a person between 18 and 65 years old who received the Ad26.COV2.S COVID-19 vaccine or a placebo. The chain is built from TRBV2 and TRBJ2-5; D could derive from TRBD1 or TRBD2 (5 bases each). Here the sequenced sample was peripheral blood, taken in a trial of Ad26.COV2.S vaccine versus placebo. The CDR3 reads CASSEFGTPEETQYF. The CDR3 coding sequence is TGTGCCAGCAGTGAATTCGGGACGCCCGAAGAGACCCAGTACTTC.